The next 32 T cell receptor beta chains were all read from a single sample in a study of blood T cell repertoires in COVID-19. Using immunoSEQ multiplex PCR, the repertoire was profiled, and TCRdb retains in-frame clones only, with some absent. The sample lists 120,000 or so clones; 65% to 85% were seen once. The sequenced material came from peripheral blood. These receptor sequences come from a man aged 70 or older with acute or convalescent COVID-19.

The rearrangement joins TRBV7-2 to TRBJ2-1; no firm D call. This CDR3 comprises 13 residues. The V gene's germline CDR1 is SGHTA and CDR2 FQGNSA. Trimming shortened V by 2 bases and J by 5 bases, and 7 bases separated the two germline ends. The CDR3, as DNA: TGTGCCAGCAGCTTACAGGAAAACAATGAGCAGTTCTTC. Its protein product is CASSLQENNEQFF.

This clone came up a few times. The chain links TRBV10-3 to TRBJ1-3, with D possibly being TRBD1 (6 bases). V lost 9 bases and J lost 4, with 16 bases in between. The CDR3 is made up of 14 amino acids. Germline V lookup: CDR1 ENHRY, CDR2 SYGVKD. This chain's CDR3 is CAIGAGGAGNTIYF. CDR3 sequence (DNA): TGTGCCATAGGGGCGGGGGGCGCCGGAAACACCATATATTTT.

The V and J genes are TRBV5-1 and TRBJ2-1; 8 nucleotides align to TRBD1. Germline-derived CDR1 and CDR2 are SGHRS and YFSETQ. CDR3 length: 14 residues. Trimming at V came to 4 bases and at J to 9 bases, leaving 9 bases not matched to a gene. The CDR3 sequence is CASSPQDRVGEQFF. DNA for the CDR3: TGCGCCAGCAGCCCCCAGGACAGGGTGGGTGAGCAGTTCTTC.

The chain is built from TRBV19 and TRBJ1-4; TRBD1 matches 9 bases. V shed 7 bases, J shed 7 bases, and the junction held 7 bases outside the gene matches. Germline CDR1 LNHDA, CDR2 SQIVND (reference sequence). The CDR3 spans 14 residues. This CDR3 reads CASTAGDRVEKLFF. The CDR3 DNA reads as TGTGCCAGTACCGCCGGGGACAGGGTTGAAAAACTGTTTTTT. Together with reference TRBV19 and TRBJ1-4, the CDR3 gives the full variable domain: DGGITQSPKYLFRKEGQNVTLSCEQNLNHDAMYWYRQDPGQGLRLIYYSQIVNDFQKGDIAEGYSVSREKKESFPLTVTSAQKNPTAFYLCASTAGDRVEKLFFGSGTQLSVL.

The rearrangement joins TRBV6-1 to TRBJ2-7; 7 bases fit TRBD1. The CDR3 contains 12 residues. J gave up 9 bases and V 1 base, and 3 bases lay outside the gene matches. Germline V gene data show CDR1 as MNHNS and CDR2 as SASEGT. CDR3 protein: CASSEVTGVQYF. DNA for the CDR3: TGTGCCAGCAGTGAAGTAACAGGGGTGCAGTACTTC.

The genes are TRBV18 and TRBJ1-3; maybe TRBD1 (6 bases). CDR1 is KGHSH and CDR2 is LQKENI in the germline V gene. Trimming took 5 bases from V and 6 from J, leaving 14 bases between them. CDR3 length: 14 amino acids. CDR3 nucleotide sequence: TGTGCCAGCTCAGAGGGACACCCGACAAACACCATATATTTT. Translated: CASSEGHPTNTIYF.

The V gene is TRBV9, the J gene TRBJ1-4, with D perhaps TRBD1 (5 bases). This CDR3 is 15 amino acids long. Trimming shortened V by 7 bases and J by 2 bases, and 15 bases separated the two germline ends. Germline lookup yields CDR1 SGDLS and CDR2 YYNGEE. DNA for the CDR3: TGTGCCAGCCGAACGGGGGTCGCGACTAATGAAAAACTGTTTTTT. Protein product: CASRTGVATNEKLFF.

The chain carries TRBV4-1 and TRBJ2-5, with D possibly being TRBD2 (6 bases). The CDR3 totals 14 residues. V lost 4 bases, J lost 5 bases, and 14 bases lay in between. Germline V gene lookup returns CDR1 MGHRA and CDR2 YSYEKL. CDR3 DNA sequence: TGCGCCAGCAGCCCGAGAGGGGCGGGGGAGACCCAGTACTTC. It encodes CASSPRGAGETQYF.

The chain combines TRBV28 with TRBJ2-5, with TRBD2 as a possible D gene (5 bases). The germline V gene has CDR1 MDHEN and CDR2 SYDVKM. The CDR3 extends over 13 amino acids. Trimming took 6 bases from V and 7 from J, leaving 15 bases between them. As DNA, the CDR3 is TGTGCCAGCAGGCAGCACTCTCGGGGGACCCAGTACTTC. It is translated as CASRQHSRGTQYF.

This rearrangement joins TRBV10-2 to TRBJ2-7; 7 nucleotides agree with TRBD1. This CDR3 spans 15 amino acids. CDR1 is WSHSY, CDR2 SAAADI, per germline. The trim removed 5 bases at V and 1 base at J, leaving 8 bases unmatched. This CDR3 reads CASSYRDSRSYEQYF. In DNA form, the CDR3 reads TGCGCCAGCAGTTACCGGGACAGCAGATCCTACGAGCAGTACTTC.

A single count supports this clone. The chain combines TRBV6-5 with TRBJ2-7; TRBD2 aligns across 11 bases. Looked up from germline, CDR1 is MNHEY and CDR2 is SVGAGI. The V gene end was trimmed by 6 bases and the J gene end by 1 base; junction bases not matched to a gene: 5. This CDR3 is 15 amino acids long. The CDR3: CASSQLAGESYEQYF. The CDR3 nucleotides read TGTGCCAGCAGCCAACTAGCGGGAGAATCCTACGAGCAGTACTTC.

The chain combines TRBV4-2 with TRBJ2-2, with TRBD2 identical over 8 bases. The ends lost 1 base at V and 5 bases at J; junction bases unmatched: 3. Germline CDR1 and CDR2: LGHNA and YNFKEQ. The CDR3 spans 15 residues. The CDR3 coding sequence is TGTGCCAGCAGCCAAGCGGGGGGGCTGACCGGGGAGCTGTTTTTT. This encodes CASSQAGGLTGELFF.

This chain connects TRBV11-2 to TRBJ2-1; tentative D call: TRBD1 (6 bases). Trimming took off 1 base at V and 5 bases at J, with 9 bases between the two ends. Germline V gene data show CDR1 as SGHAT and CDR2 as FQNNGV. The CDR3 loop spans 14 amino acids. In nucleotides, the CDR3 is TGTGCCAGCAGCTTAGTTGGGACAAACAATGAGCAGTTCTTC. Amino acids: CASSLVGTNNEQFF. The entire variable domain, with the rest obtained from reference TRBV11-2 and TRBJ2-1, is as follows: EAGVAQSPRYKIIEKRQSVAFWCNPISGHATLYWYQQILGQGPKLLIQFQNNGVVDDSQLPKDRFSAERLKGVDSTLKIQPAKLEDSAVYLCASSLVGTNNEQFFGPGTRLTVL.

The chain couples TRBV19 to TRBJ2-7; 8 bases map to TRBD1. The V gene end was trimmed by 4 bases and the J gene end by 2 bases; junction bases not matched to a gene: 7. Germline loops: CDR1 LNHDA, CDR2 SQIVND (reference sequence). There are 15 residues in the CDR3. CDR3 bases: TGTGCCAGTAGTAAGGGGACAGGAAACACCTACGAGCAGTACTTC. Its translation: CASSKGTGNTYEQYF.

The table lists this clone with a count of one. The chain uses TRBV7-6 and TRBJ1-5; perhaps TRBD1 as D (5 bases). The CDR3 consists of 15 residues. V was cut by 1 base and J by 0 bases, with 7 bases left in between. Germline V gene lookup returns CDR1 SGHVS and CDR2 FNYEAQ. In nucleotides, the CDR3 is TGTGCCAGCAGCTTAGGGGGCCTTAGCAATCAGCCCCAGCATTTT. It encodes CASSLGGLSNQPQHF.

The chain employs TRBV2 and TRBJ2-3; 10 bases fit TRBD2. The V and J ends lost 2 bases and 12 bases, in that order; junction bases with no gene match: 8. Germline V CDR1 and CDR2: SNHLY, FYNNEI. CDR3 size: 14 residues. CDR3 nucleotides: TGTGCCAGCAGTGAAAGGCTAGCGGGGGCCCCCCAGTATTTT. It codes for CASSERLAGAPQYF.

The J gene is TRBJ1-2, the V gene TRBV2; D remains ambiguous. The CDR3 spans 14 residues. Germline V gives CDR1 SNHLY, CDR2 FYNNEI. The V end lost 4 bases, the J end lost 5 bases, and 14 bases lay between the germline ends. The CDR3, as DNA: TGTGCCAGCAGTGTGACAAGGAGGAATTATGGCTACACCTTC. Protein: CASSVTRRNYGYTF.

The gene calls are TRBV6-1 and TRBJ1-2; 8 bases fit TRBD1. V shed 4 bases and J 5 bases; nucleotides not matched to a gene: 12. In germline, CDR1 is MNHNS, CDR2 SASEGT. There are 16 residues in the CDR3. The CDR3: CASSGTSPGTGYGYTF. CDR3 nucleotide sequence: TGTGCCAGCAGTGGAACCAGTCCCGGGACAGGATATGGCTACACCTTC.

The chain is built from TRBV4-2 and TRBJ2-3, with 7 bases lining up with TRBD2. J was trimmed by 4 bases and V by 4 bases; bases with no gene match: 14. Germline V gene sequence: CDR1 LGHNA, CDR2 YNFKEQ. The CDR3 consists of 17 residues. The CDR3 is CASSRLVRDRGADTQYF. DNA of the CDR3: TGTGCCAGCAGCCGGTTGGTGAGGGACCGGGGGGCAGATACGCAGTATTTT.

The chain has TRBV10-3 and TRBJ2-3; weak D call: TRBD2 (7 bases). CDR1 is ENHRY, CDR2 SYGVKD, per germline. The CDR3 totals 14 residues. V was cut by 5 bases and J by 4 bases, with 13 bases left in between. CDR3 in amino acids: CAISPVGGPDTQYF. The CDR3 DNA is TGTGCCATCAGTCCTGTGGGGGGGCCAGATACGCAGTATTTT.

With regard to this clone: Within the sample, other DNA sequences also encode this same CDR3. J is TRBJ2-5 and V is TRBV29-1; D is possibly TRBD1 (6 bases). Trimming took 4 bases from V and 5 from J, leaving 11 bases between them. The CDR3 consists of 12 residues. The germline gives CDR1 SQVTM, CDR2 ANQGSEA. CDR3 loop: CSVVGAGETQYF. CDR3 DNA: TGCAGCGTTGTGGGGGCAGGGGAGACCCAGTACTTC.

V and J are TRBV6-1 and TRBJ1-3; 7 bases are a match to TRBD1. V was clipped by 0 bases and J by 10 bases; unmatched bases: 6. The V gene's germline CDR1 is MNHNS and CDR2 SASEGT. This CDR3 spans 14 amino acids. The chain's CDR3 is CASSEAGTARTIYF. The CDR3 DNA follows: TGTGCCAGCAGTGAAGCCGGGACAGCCAGAACCATATATTTT.

V is TRBV6-5 and J is TRBJ1-1, with 12 bases matching TRBD1. The CDR3 is made up of 16 amino acids. Trimming took 4 bases from V and 7 from J; bases not matched to a gene: 10. CDR1 and CDR2 (germline): MNHEY, SVGAGI. This CDR3 reads CASSLLTGTGGDEAFF. For the CDR3, the DNA is TGTGCCAGCAGTTTACTAACCGGGACAGGGGGCGATGAAGCTTTCTTT.

The chain carries TRBV5-4 and TRBJ1-2; D not certain. The ends were cut back, 5 bases at V and 4 bases at J, with 15 bases in the middle. The CDR3 spans 14 residues. CDR1 is SGHNT, CDR2 YYREEE, per germline (reference sequence). The CDR3 protein is CASSSGAAVYGYTF. As DNA, the CDR3 is TGTGCCAGCAGTAGCGGAGCGGCTGTCTATGGCTACACCTTC.

This clone was seen once. This sequence joins TRBV5-1 and TRBJ2-2, with 10 bases that match TRBD1. This CDR3 contains 16 residues. Trimming cost V 4 bases and J 6 bases; bases outside gene matches: 9. The V gene's germline CDR1 is SGHRS and CDR2 YFSETQ. DNA of the CDR3: TGCGCCAGCAGCGTTGACAGGGGGCCCCTGGCCGGGGAGCTGTTTTTT. Amino acid sequence: CASSVDRGPLAGELFF.

This clone was detected once. This sequence joins TRBV7-2 and TRBJ1-1; a weak D match, TRBD1 (5 bases). Germline CDR1 reads SGHTA; CDR2 reads FQGNSA. This CDR3 spans 15 amino acids. Trimming removed 0 bases from V and 5 bases from J, with 13 bases in between. The CDR3 DNA reads TGTGCCAGCAGCTTAGCGGTCTTTCCAGGGACTGAAGCTTTCTTT. Translated: CASSLAVFPGTEAFF.

This rearrangement joins TRBV27 to TRBJ2-3; 8 bases fit TRBD1. The CDR3 is made up of 15 amino acids. Trimming at V came to 6 bases and at J to 6 bases, leaving 11 bases not matched to a gene. Germline-derived CDR1 and CDR2 are MNHEY and SMNVEV (reference sequence). CDR3 protein: CASSLRDRRRDTQYF. CDR3 nucleotides: TGTGCCAGCAGCCTCCGGGACAGGCGACGGGATACGCAGTATTTT.

The chain is built from TRBV2 and TRBJ2-4; D gene ambiguous. There are 15 residues in the CDR3. V was clipped by 3 bases and J by 0 bases, with 9 bases between them. Germline assignment: CDR1 SNHLY and CDR2 FYNNEI. CDR3 coding DNA: TGTGCCAGCAGTGAGAACAGCTTAGCCAAAAACATTCAGTACTTC. This gives the protein CASSENSLAKNIQYF.

This chain links TRBV3-1 (or the pseudogene TRBV3-2) with TRBJ2-3, with D possibly matching TRBD2 (6 bases). Germline V lookup: CDR1 LGHDT, CDR2 YNNKEL (reference sequence). V lost 1 base and J lost 2, with 13 bases in between. The CDR3 length is 16 residues. CDR3 loop: CASSQGAGKNTDTQYF. CDR3 in DNA: TGTGCCAGCAGCCAAGGTGCGGGGAAAAACACAGATACGCAGTATTTT.

CDR3 sequence: CASSPLGEEAVYGYTF. The CDR3 nucleotides read TGTGCCAGCAGCCCCCTGGGGGAGGAAGCCGTATATGGCTACACCTTC. The rearrangement links TRBV7-9 to TRBJ1-2; D is possibly TRBD1 (5 bases). Germline CDR1 and CDR2: SEHNR and FQNEAQ (reference sequence). CDR3 length: 16 residues. The germline V and J ends were trimmed by 5 bases and 5 bases, with 21 bases remaining between them.

The J gene is TRBJ2-2, the V gene TRBV20-1; 8 bases align to TRBD2. Germline CDR1 and CDR2: DFQATT and SNEGSKA (reference sequence). The ends lost 3 bases at V and 5 bases at J; junction bases unmatched: 8. CDR3 length equals 15 residues. CDR3 sequence: CSASRVGGATGELFF. The CDR3 DNA follows: TGCAGTGCTAGTCGCGTCGGGGGGGCGACCGGGGAGCTGTTTTTT.

The chain links TRBV28 to TRBJ1-6; no clear D gene. The CDR3 runs to 14 residues. Trimming shortened V by 3 bases and J by 7 bases, and 10 bases separated the two germline ends. The germline V gene encodes CDR1 MDHEN and CDR2 SYDVKM. DNA of the CDR3: TGTGCCAGCAGTTTGACCGAGAGGAATTCACCCCTCCACTTT. This translates into CASSLTERNSPLHF.